Listed below are T cell receptor beta chains from one sample, sequenced in a study of blood T cell repertoires in COVID-19. Sequenced by immunoSEQ multiplex PCR; TCRdb stores in-frame clones only, minus some. This table holds about 480,000 clones, roughly nine tenths found once. Sequencing input: peripheral blood. These receptors were taken from a woman aged 50 to 60 with COVID-19, enrolled during active disease. Both conserved end residues are part of each CDR3. D genes are given only for firm matches. Some rows have no size entry. The others give once, few or many, or a class for an expanded clone.

d_call	j_call	v_call	clone_size	cdr3_nt	cdr3_aa
NA	TRBJ1-5	TRBV9	NA	TGTGCCAGCAGCGCATCAGGGTATACCAATCAGCCCCAGCATTTT	CASSASGYTNQPQHF
NA	TRBJ1-3	TRBV24-1	NA	TGTGCCACCAGTGACTCCGCAGCGAACACCATATATTTT	CATSDSAANTIYF
TRBD1	TRBJ1-1	TRBV11-3	NA	TGTGCCAGCAGCGATCACGGGACAGGGCCTGAAGCTTTCTTT	CASSDHGTGPEAFF
NA	TRBJ2-3	TRBV7-2	NA	TGTGCCAGCAGCTTAGCGCACTCAGGGGGGCGAGGCACAGATACGCAGTATTTT	CASSLAHSGGRGTDTQYF
TRBD1	TRBJ2-4	TRBV19	once	TGTGCCAGTAGTTCTCGAGGGGGACAGGGGTACTTTCAGTACTTC	CASSSRGGQGYFQYF
NA	TRBJ1-4	TRBV5-6	NA	TGTGCCAGCAGCAGGGGGGGACCTGCGGAAAAACTGTTTTTT	CASSRGGPAEKLFF
NA	TRBJ2-7	TRBV15	NA	TGTGCCACCAGCAGAGATCAGGGGGGCTACGAGCAGTACTTC	CATSRDQGGYEQYF
NA	TRBJ1-1	TRBV28	NA	TGTGCCAGCAGTTCCCGGTTCTCCCCAGAAGCTTTCTTT	CASSSRFSPEAFF
NA	TRBJ2-1	TRBV7-3	NA	TGTGCCAGCAGCTTAAGAGGGGGGGAAACCGCCATGGATGAGCAGTTCTTC	CASSLRGGETAMDEQFF
NA	TRBJ1-1	TRBV2	NA	TGTGCCAGCAGGCCGCGCTCACAGGGCTACACTGAAGCTTTCTTT	CASRPRSQGYTEAFF
NA	TRBJ1-1	TRBV20-1	NA	TGCAGTGCTAGTGGGGCAGGGATGAACACTGAAGCTTTCTTT	CSASGAGMNTEAFF
NA	TRBJ2-7	TRBV5-1	NA	TGCGCCAGCAGCTTGGAAGCCAGGATCTACGAGCAGTACTTC	CASSLEARIYEQYF
TRBD2	TRBJ2-7	TRBV6-5	NA	TGTGCCAGCAGGACCCCCCGGGGGGGGATCTACGAGCAGTACTTC	CASRTPRGGIYEQYF
TRBD2	TRBJ2-3	TRBV10-1	NA	TGCGCCAGCAGTGAAGTAGCGGGGGGGCCAGTTACGCAGTATTTT	CASSEVAGGPVTQYF
NA	TRBJ1-2	TRBV5-1	NA	TGCGCCAGCAGCTTCCGGGCAGGGAATAACTATGGCTACACCTTC	CASSFRAGNNYGYTF
TRBD1	TRBJ1-5	TRBV6-6	NA	TGTGCCAGCACCCGATGGGGGACAGGGGGCAATCAGCCCCAGCATTTT	CASTRWGTGGNQPQHF
TRBD2	TRBJ2-3	TRBV7-3	NA	TGTGCCAGCAGCAGACTAGCGGGGAAGACAGATACGCAGTATTTT	CASSRLAGKTDTQYF
NA	TRBJ1-1	TRBV5-4	NA	TGTGCCAGCAGCTTGGAGGCCTCAGGGGAAACTGAAGCTTTCTTT	CASSLEASGETEAFF
NA	TRBJ2-7	TRBV5-4	NA	TGTGCCAGCAGCTTGGAGGGGGGCAGGGGGTACGAGCAGTACTTC	CASSLEGGRGYEQYF
NA	TRBJ1-6	TRBV27	NA	TGTGCCAGCAGTGCCACGCGGAGGGGTGATTCACCCCTCCACTTT	CASSATRRGDSPLHF
NA	TRBJ2-7	TRBV3-1/TRBV3-2	NA	TGTGCCAGCAGCCAATCACGGGGAGACTACGAGCAGTACTTC	CASSQSRGDYEQYF
TRBD2	TRBJ2-1	TRBV29-1	NA	TGCAGCGTCCCAATAACGGGGGGGCTCAGGGATGAGCAGTTCTTC	CSVPITGGLRDEQFF
TRBD1	TRBJ1-1	TRBV5-1	NA	TGCGCCAGCAGCTCCGGGACAGGGGAACAAGAAGCTTTCTTT	CASSSGTGEQEAFF
TRBD2	TRBJ2-3	TRBV27	NA	TGTGCCAGCAGGCGAGCGGGGGGGGATACGCAGTATTTT	CASRRAGGDTQYF
TRBD2	TRBJ2-5	TRBV30	NA	TGTGCCTGGAGTCTCGGACTAGCGGGGGAAGGGACCCAGTACTTC	CAWSLGLAGEGTQYF
TRBD2	TRBJ2-7	TRBV27	NA	TGTGCCAGCAGTGCACCACCGGGACTAGCGGGAGGGCACGAGCAGTACTTC	CASSAPPGLAGGHEQYF
NA	TRBJ1-1	TRBV7-3	few	TGTGCCAGCAGCTTAACACCAGGGCTCAACACTGAAGCTTTCTTT	CASSLTPGLNTEAFF
TRBD1	TRBJ1-2	TRBV19	NA	TGTGCCAGTAGTCCTCGGACAGGGTGGTATGGCTACACCTTC	CASSPRTGWYGYTF
TRBD1	TRBJ1-2	TRBV24-1	few	TGTGCCACCAGTGGCGGGACAGCCCTTTTGGAAGGCTACACCTTC	CATSGGTALLEGYTF
TRBD2	TRBJ2-2	TRBV2	NA	TGTGCCAGCAGTGGGACTAGCGGGGGGGCCTGGGACACCGGGGAGCTGTTTTTT	CASSGTSGGAWDTGELFF
TRBD1	TRBJ1-5	TRBV10-3	once	TGTGCCATCAGTGAGGTCGGACAGGGGCGGCAGCCCCAGCATTTT	CAISEVGQGRQPQHF
NA	TRBJ1-4	TRBV7-2	NA	TGTGCCAGCAGCTCGCGGAGGGACGGTAATGAAAAACTGTTTTTT	CASSSRRDGNEKLFF
NA	TRBJ1-2	TRBV4-1	once	TGCGCCAGCAGCAAAGCTAGGGACTCCCATGGCTACACCTTC	CASSKARDSHGYTF
NA	TRBJ2-4	TRBV5-1	NA	TGCGCCAGCAGCTCCGGTCGAGGAGACATTCAGTACTTC	CASSSGRGDIQYF
NA	TRBJ1-5	TRBV6-6	once	TGTGCCAGCAGTTTTATAAGCAATCAGCCCCAGCATTTT	CASSFISNQPQHF
NA	TRBJ1-6	TRBV2	few	TGTGCCAGCAGTGTGGAAGGGAGCTCCTATAATTCACCCCTCCACTTT	CASSVEGSSYNSPLHF
NA	TRBJ2-5	TRBV5-1	few	TGCGCCAGCAGCTTAAAGGGGGAGGGACAAGAGACCCAGTACTTC	CASSLKGEGQETQYF
TRBD2	TRBJ2-1	TRBV7-2	NA	TGTGCCAGCAGCTTAGTGGCGGGGGGACACAATGAGCAGTTCTTC	CASSLVAGGHNEQFF
TRBD1	TRBJ2-7	TRBV19	NA	TGTGCCAGTAGTATTCGACAGGGGGGGACTTCCGAGCAGTACTTC	CASSIRQGGTSEQYF
NA	TRBJ2-2	TRBV10-1	NA	TGCGCCAGCAGTGAGGGAGCGAACACCGGGGAGCTGTTTTTT	CASSEGANTGELFF
NA	TRBJ1-2	TRBV1	NA	TGCACCAGCAGCCAAGGGGCAGCTAACTATGGCTACACCTTC	CTSSQGAANYGYTF